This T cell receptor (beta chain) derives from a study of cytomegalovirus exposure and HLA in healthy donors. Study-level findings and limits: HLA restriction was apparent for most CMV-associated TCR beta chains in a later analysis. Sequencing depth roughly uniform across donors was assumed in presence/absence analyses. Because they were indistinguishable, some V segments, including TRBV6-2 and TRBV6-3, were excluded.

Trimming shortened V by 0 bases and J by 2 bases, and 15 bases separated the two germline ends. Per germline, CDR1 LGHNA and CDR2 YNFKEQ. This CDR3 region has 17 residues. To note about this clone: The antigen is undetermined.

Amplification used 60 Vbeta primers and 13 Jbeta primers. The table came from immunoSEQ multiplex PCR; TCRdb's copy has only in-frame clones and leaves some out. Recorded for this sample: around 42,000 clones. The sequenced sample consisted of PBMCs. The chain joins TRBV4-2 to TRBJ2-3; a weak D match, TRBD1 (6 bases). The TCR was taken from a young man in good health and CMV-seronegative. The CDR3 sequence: CASSQDLGQPYTDTQYF. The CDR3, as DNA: TGTGCCAGCAGCCAAGATCTCGGACAGCCCTACACAGATACGCAGTATTTT.